This TCR beta chain was sequenced in a study of T cells in Graves' hyperthyroidism and ophthalmopathy. Findings and caveats of the study: The model foresaw ophthalmopathy a median 6.5 months prior to onset. Blood held most thyroid clonotypes expanded above 0.001 frequency. A 13 V-J signature model discriminated ophthalmopathy versus stable hyperthyroidism.

This clonotype came up many times. Its antigen is not known. RNA transcripts yielded amplified TCR beta CDR3 regions. Primed by the HTBI set, a first-round RT-PCR was run on the TCR CDR3. MiXCR, applied by TCRdb to the multiplex PCR reads, yields one record per CDR3 protein. Of more than 500,000 distinct CDR3 sequences in the sample, about 15% were seen once. With duration under 3 months, ophthalmopathy was active: Clinical Activity Score at least 3, NOSPECS at least 4. Sequenced input: blood. The sequence came from a woman between 35 and 50 years old with Graves' ophthalmopathy.

The CDR3 nucleotides are TGTGCCAGCAGTTACTCCGGACTAGCGGGAGGATTCAGGAACGAGCAGTACTTC. Amino acid sequence: CASSYSGLAGGFRNEQYF. The chain couples TRBV6-2 or TRBV6-3 to TRBJ2-7, with 14 bases fitting TRBD2. Germline V CDR1 and CDR2: MNHEY, SVGEGT. The J segment lost 5 bases and the V segment lost 0 bases, leaving 9 bases of the junction unmatched. This CDR3 has 18 residues.